This T cell receptor (beta chain) was found in a study of control samples from healthy donors and cancer patients. V was clipped by 0 bases and J by 4 bases, with 17 bases between them. The CDR3 length is 17 residues. Germline CDR1 reads SGHRS; CDR2 reads YFSETQ. Profiling relied on immunoSEQ multiplex PCR, and the TCRdb table lists in-frame clones only, not all of them. The sample gives under 300,000 clones, over 75% of which show up once; 10% to 15% is in the top ten. This receptor was obtained from a woman aged 55-69 years with lung cancer. The sample consisted of PBMCs. The V and J genes are TRBV5-1 and TRBJ2-1, with a possible D match to TRBD1 (6 bases). CDR3: CASSLASGVGGYNEQFF. CDR3 nucleotide sequence: TGCGCCAGCAGCTTGGCCTCAGGGGTTGGAGGTTACAATGAGCAGTTCTTC.